This note documents a single T cell receptor (beta chain) sequence. Its antigen is undetermined. Germline V CDR1 and CDR2: GTSNPN, SVGIG (reference sequence). Trimming left V 5 bases short and J 0 bases short, with 9 bases between. This CDR3 spans 13 amino acids. This sample is drawn from a study of CD8 T cells in ankylosing spondylitis. The study, taken as a whole, reports: According to the report, clones linked to the disease were significantly enriched in matched synovial fluid samples taken from ankylosing spondylitis patients. It appeared that ankylosing spondylitis blood was characterized by a TCR beta motif of 8 or 9 highly homologous variants.

5'-RACE, quantitative and with molecular barcodes, yielded the TCR beta libraries. TCRdb reanalysed the 5' RACE reads using MiXCR and keeps one entry per CDR3 protein. The sample contains over 150,000 distinct CDR3 sequences, 9.5% to 15% of which appear only once. Material for sequencing was blood, either unsorted or a sorted T cell fraction (not recorded which). The V gene is TRBV30, the J gene TRBJ2-3; a weak D match, TRBD1 (5 bases). This sequence originates from a male donor with ankylosing spondylitis or in good health (not recorded which). CDR3 in DNA: TGTGCCTGGGATAGGGGTAGCACAGATACGCAGTATTTT. It encodes CAWDRGSTDTQYF.